The 6 T cell receptor beta chains below were found in one sample sequenced in a study of blood T cell repertoires in COVID-19. TCRdb keeps only in-frame clones here, not all; method: immunoSEQ multiplex PCR. Seen here are about 170,000 clones, approximately 87% observed once, and the top ten hold 3.5% to 5%. The sequencing sample was made of PBMCs or T cells enriched from blood (not recorded which). These receptors all stem from a woman aged 45-59 years who had recovered from COVID-19.

The chain carries TRBV12-3 or TRBV12-4 and TRBJ1-4; tentative D call: TRBD1 (5 bases). V lost 6 bases, J lost 10 bases, and 15 bases lay in between. The CDR3 has 13 residues. The CDR3 is CASRQGAPGKLFF. CDR3 bases: TGTGCCAGCAGGCAAGGGGCGCCGGGAAAACTGTTTTTT.

The rearrangement uses TRBV7-2 and TRBJ1-2; TRBD1 agrees at 7 bases. The V segment lost 4 bases and the J segment 7 bases; nucleotides outside the gene matches: 9. The CDR3 totals 14 residues. The germline V gene has CDR1 SGHTA and CDR2 FQGNSA. The CDR3 region is CASSSQGDLGGYTF. The CDR3 DNA reads as TGTGCCAGCAGCTCCCAGGGGGATCTCGGTGGCTACACCTTC.

This chain links TRBV4-2 with TRBJ1-2; D is undetermined. Germline CDR1 reads LGHNA; CDR2 reads YNFKEQ. The CDR3 covers 13 residues. Trimming left V 0 bases short and J 3 bases short, with 5 bases between. In nucleotides, the CDR3 is TGTGCCAGCAGCCAAGATCCGGACTATGGCTACACCTTC. Its protein product is CASSQDPDYGYTF.

The V call is TRBV10-1, the J call TRBJ1-1, with D possibly TRBD1 on 6 matching bases. The CDR3 spans 19 residues. Looked up from germline, CDR1 is WNHNN and CDR2 is SYGVQD (reference sequence). V gave up 7 bases and J gave up 0 bases, with 27 bases separating them. CDR3 region: CASTLGGGGLIPMNTEAFF. CDR3 DNA sequence: TGCGCCAGCACCTTAGGGGGAGGGGGTTTAATCCCGATGAACACTGAAGCTTTCTTT.

J is TRBJ1-6 and V is TRBV5-6; the match to TRBD1 covers 12 bases. The CDR3 runs 16 residues. Germline lookup yields CDR1 SGHDT and CDR2 YYEEEE. Trimming took 6 bases from V and 8 from J; bases not matched to a gene: 9. Here the CDR3 reads CASIPWDRGLDSPLHF. The CDR3 region has the DNA TGTGCCAGCATCCCCTGGGACAGGGGGCTTGATTCACCCCTCCACTTT.

The chain carries TRBV5-1 and TRBJ1-1; D is possibly TRBD1 (6 bases). V was trimmed by 4 bases and J by 6 bases, leaving 13 bases between them. Germline lookup yields CDR1 SGHRS and CDR2 YFSETQ. CDR3 length equals 13 residues. The CDR3 DNA reads as TGCGCCAGCAGCGTACAGGGAAGGGCTGAAGCTTTCTTT. Encoded protein: CASSVQGRAEAFF.